These 21 T cell receptor beta chains share one sample of origin, sequenced in a study of human T cells and chemical hapten exposure. The time point denotes: pre-sensitization, week 0. Specified treatment: therapeutic diphenylcyclopropenone sensitization with weekly scalp DPC. TCRdb analysed the RACE reads with MiXCR anew, one entry per CDR3 protein. The table has a few hundred thousand distinct CDR3 sequences, about 9% seen once. The source was whole blood, collected in connection with sensitization to the hapten diphenylcyclopropenone (DPC). The source is a middle-aged woman with alopecia areata. Some clones in this sample may be carry-over from other donors' samples.

The chain couples TRBV24-1 to TRBJ2-1; 9 nucleotides line up with TRBD1. The CDR3 runs to 14 residues. Germline lookup yields CDR1 KGHDR and CDR2 SFDVKD. V lost 7 bases and J lost 8; bases outside the gene matches: 8. As DNA, the CDR3 is TGTGCCACCAGACAACAGGGGGCTGGAGATGAGCAGTTCTTC. Translating it yields CATRQQGAGDEQFF.

The chain couples TRBV5-1 to TRBJ2-3, with a possible D match to TRBD2 (6 bases). V shed 2 bases and J shed 0 bases, with 13 bases lying between them. Per germline, CDR1 SGHRS and CDR2 YFSETQ. CDR3 size: 16 residues. CDR3 in amino acids: CASSFGGTPSTDTQYF. The CDR3 DNA reads TGCGCCAGCAGCTTCGGCGGGACCCCCAGCACAGATACGCAGTATTTT.

This clonotype was found many times. This chain links TRBV10-3 with TRBJ1-5; D is perhaps TRBD1 (5 bases). V was clipped by 2 bases and J by 0 bases, with 14 bases between them. CDR1 is ENHRY, CDR2 SYGVKD, per germline. There are 17 residues in the CDR3. The DNA of the CDR3 is TGTGCCATCAGTGAGACCCGGGGGTCAGCTAGCAATCAGCCCCAGCATTTT. Translation: CAISETRGSASNQPQHF.

The V gene is TRBV3-2, the J gene TRBJ2-1; the table's D call TRBD2 went unverified against the DNA. TRBV3-2 is deemed a pseudogene. CDR3 length equals 18 residues. The CDR3 is CASSREWVSSGTNNEQFF. In DNA form, the CDR3 reads TGTGCCAGCAGCCGAGAGTGGGTATCTAGCGGGACTAACAATGAGCAGTTCTTC.

The gene calls are TRBV20-1 and TRBJ1-4, with a possible D match to TRBD1 (6 bases). The V end was cut by 3 bases, the J end by 5 bases, with 13 bases between. Germline-derived CDR1 and CDR2 are DFQATT and SNEGSKA (reference sequence). The CDR3 runs to 14 residues. The CDR3 loop is CSASTVGANEKLFF. CDR3 in DNA: TGCAGTGCTAGTACGGTGGGGGCAAATGAAAAACTGTTTTTT.

This clonotype was seen a few times. CDR3 loop: CASSLTDSGANVLTF. For the CDR3, the DNA is TGTGCCAGCAGTTTGACAGACTCTGGGGCCAACGTCCTGACTTTC. This sequence joins TRBV6-2 or TRBV6-3 and TRBJ2-6, with D possibly TRBD1 on 5 matching bases. Trimming removed 4 bases from V and 0 bases from J, with 7 bases in between. The CDR3 length is 15 residues. Germline CDR1 is MNHEY and CDR2 is SVGEGT.

This clonotype is a singleton in its sample. V is TRBV12-3 or TRBV12-4 and J is TRBJ1-5; TRBD1 might be the D (5 bases). The CDR3 has 14 residues. V was clipped by 1 base and J by 10 bases, with 14 bases between them. The CDR3 here is CASSLGAKTGPQHF. CDR3 nucleotides: TGTGCCAGCAGTTTAGGCGCAAAAACAGGCCCCCAGCATTTT.

This chain connects TRBV28 to TRBJ1-2; D remains ambiguous. CDR1 MDHEN and CDR2 SYDVKM come from the germline V gene. The CDR3 spans 13 residues. V was cut by 8 bases and J by 3 bases, with 13 bases left in between. As DNA, the CDR3 is TGTGCCAGCTGTCAGAGGGCTGACTATGGCTACACCTTC. It translates to CASCQRADYGYTF.

In its sample, this clonotype was seen many times. The J gene is TRBJ2-2, the V gene TRBV6-6, with TRBD2 as a possible D gene (6 bases). In germline, CDR1 is MNHNY, CDR2 SVGAGI (reference sequence). With 2 bases removed from V and 4 bases from J, the gap between germline ends came to 14 bases. The CDR3 has 16 amino acids. The CDR3 spells CASSYPNVGGTGELFF. The CDR3 DNA reads as TGTGCCAGCAGTTACCCCAACGTCGGGGGCACCGGGGAGCTGTTTTTT.

In its sample, this clonotype was seen a few times. The J gene is TRBJ2-3, the V gene TRBV28, with 10 bases fitting TRBD2. The J segment lost 4 bases and the V segment lost 6 bases, leaving 7 bases of the junction unmatched. CDR1 and CDR2 from the germline V gene are MDHEN and SYDVKM. The CDR3 length is 15 residues. CDR3 nucleotides: TGTGCCAGCAGGACAAAGCGGGAGGGCCCAGATACGCAGTATTTT. Translated, it gives CASRTKREGPDTQYF.

In its sample, this clonotype was seen many times. The V call is TRBV7-2, the J call TRBJ1-1, with D uncertain. Trimming took 5 bases from V and 6 from J, leaving 10 bases between them. The CDR3 sequence is 12 residues long. Germline-derived CDR1 and CDR2 are SGHTA and FQGNSA. The chain's CDR3 is CASSREWSEAFF. The CDR3 region has the DNA TGTGCCAGCAGCCGAGAGTGGTCTGAAGCTTTCTTT.

This clonotype was seen many times. DNA of the CDR3: TGTGCCAGCTCTGGGGCCAACGTCCTGACTTTC. This translates into CASSGANVLTF. The V call is TRBV12-3 or TRBV12-4, the J call TRBJ2-6; D not certain. The V end lost 8 bases, the J end lost 1 base, and 0 bases lay between the germline ends. CDR3 length: 11 residues.

This clonotype was counted between two and nine times. The V and J genes are TRBV12-3 or TRBV12-4 and TRBJ2-6, with a tentative D call TRBD1 (5 bases). The CDR3 is 13 amino acids. Deletions cut 8 bases from V and 2 bases from J, with 7 bases between. The CDR3 DNA reads as TGTGCCAGCCTGACAGCTGGGGCCAACGTCCTGACTTTC. This translates into CASLTAGANVLTF.

About this clonotype itself: This may be a read error, as it is one base from a much larger clone. V usage is TRBV10-3 and J usage is TRBJ2-1, with D perhaps TRBD2 (7 bases). Germline V lookup: CDR1 ENHRY, CDR2 SYGVKD. This CDR3 contains 13 residues. V was shortened by 4 bases and J by 6 bases, with 10 bases between the two germline ends. The CDR3 bases are TGTGCCATCAGTGCGGGGGGCTGCAATGAGCAGTTCTTC. This translates into CAISAGGCNEQFF.

This clonotype was detected ten times or more. The chain combines TRBV20-1 with TRBJ2-7, with 7 bases aligning to TRBD2. CDR1 is DFQATT, CDR2 SNEGSKA, per germline (reference sequence). CDR3 length equals 16 residues. The V gene end was trimmed by 0 bases and the J gene end by 2 bases; junction bases not matched to a gene: 10. The CDR3 DNA sequence: TGCAGTGCTAGAGATCGAGGGGCTAGCGGTACCTACGAGCAGTACTTC. Protein sequence: CSARDRGASGTYEQYF.

The chain couples TRBV28 to TRBJ2-6, with TRBD2 as a possible D gene (6 bases). Trimming left V 5 bases short and J 1 base short, with 15 bases between. Germline V gives CDR1 MDHEN, CDR2 SYDVKM. The CDR3 is made up of 17 amino acids. The DNA for the CDR3 is TGTGCCAGCAGTCTTAGCGGAAACCCTTCTGGGGCCAACGTCCTGACTTTC. This codes for CASSLSGNPSGANVLTF.

This chain uses TRBV27 with TRBJ2-1; 11 nucleotides match TRBD2. CDR3 length: 15 residues. Germline V gene data show CDR1 as MNHEY and CDR2 as SMNVEV (reference sequence). Trimming at V came to 8 bases and at J to 10 bases, leaving 13 bases not matched to a gene. The CDR3 nucleotides read TGTGCCAGCGCTAATTCACTAGCGGGAGTAGGGGAGCAGTTCTTC. Residues: CASANSLAGVGEQFF.

The gene calls are TRBV20-1 and TRBJ2-3; D may be TRBD1 (5 bases). CDR3 size: 16 residues. Germline V lookup: CDR1 DFQATT, CDR2 SNEGSKA (reference sequence). Deletions cut 3 bases from V and 4 bases from J, with 20 bases between. Here the CDR3 reads CSASLRASGKADTQYF. Written as DNA, the CDR3 is TGCAGTGCTAGCCTTAGGGCCTCAGGGAAGGCAGATACGCAGTATTTT.

Notes on this clonotype: An end of the junction differs from the germline gene, which may be a read error. The chain uses TRBV7-9 and TRBJ1-2, with unresolved D. The CDR3 runs to 14 residues. Looked up from germline, CDR1 is SEHNR and CDR2 is FQNEAQ (reference sequence). Written as DNA, the CDR3 is TGTGCCAGCAGCTTAGATCGAGGAGCGTATGTCTACACCTTC. Its translation is CASSLDRGAYVYTF.

The chain links TRBV10-3 to TRBJ2-1; D is perhaps TRBD1 (5 bases). The ends were cut back, 0 bases at V and 4 bases at J, with 13 bases in the middle. The V gene's germline CDR1 is ENHRY and CDR2 SYGVKD. This CDR3 comprises 16 residues. The CDR3 DNA follows: TGTGCCATCAGTGAGTCGTCCAGGGCTTCATACAATGAGCAGTTCTTC. It specifies CAISESSRASYNEQFF.

This chain connects TRBV6-2 or TRBV6-3 to TRBJ1-4, with D tentatively TRBD1 (6 bases). Germline V lookup: CDR1 MNHEY, CDR2 SVGEGT. The CDR3 has 15 amino acids. V was trimmed by 6 bases and J by 3 bases, leaving 14 bases between them. For the CDR3, the DNA is TGTGCCAGCAGACCCGGACAGAACGCTAATGAAAAACTGTTTTTT. This encodes CASRPGQNANEKLFF.